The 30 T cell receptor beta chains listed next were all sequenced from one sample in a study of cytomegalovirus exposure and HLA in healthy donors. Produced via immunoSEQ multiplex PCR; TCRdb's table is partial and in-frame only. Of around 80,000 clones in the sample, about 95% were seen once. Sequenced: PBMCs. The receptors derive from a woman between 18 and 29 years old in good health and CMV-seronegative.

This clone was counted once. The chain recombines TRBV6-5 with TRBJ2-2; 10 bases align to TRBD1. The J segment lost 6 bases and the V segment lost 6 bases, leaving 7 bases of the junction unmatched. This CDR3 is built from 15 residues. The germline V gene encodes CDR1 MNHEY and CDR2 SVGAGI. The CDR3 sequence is CASRLTGGAPGELFF. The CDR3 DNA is TGTGCCAGCAGATTGACAGGGGGCGCCCCCGGGGAGCTGTTTTTT.

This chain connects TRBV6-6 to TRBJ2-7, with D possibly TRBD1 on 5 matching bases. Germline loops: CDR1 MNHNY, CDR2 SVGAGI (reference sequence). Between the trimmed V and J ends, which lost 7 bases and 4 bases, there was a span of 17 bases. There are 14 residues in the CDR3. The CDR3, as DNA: TGTGCCAGCACTCAGGACATCTCTCCGTACGAGCAGTACTTC. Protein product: CASTQDISPYEQYF.

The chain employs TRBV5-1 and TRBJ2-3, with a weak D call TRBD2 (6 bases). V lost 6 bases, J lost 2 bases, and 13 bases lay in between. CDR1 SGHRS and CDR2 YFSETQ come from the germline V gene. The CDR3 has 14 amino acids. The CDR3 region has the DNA TGCGCCAGCACTGAAGGGACTTCCACAGATACGCAGTATTTT. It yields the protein CASTEGTSTDTQYF.

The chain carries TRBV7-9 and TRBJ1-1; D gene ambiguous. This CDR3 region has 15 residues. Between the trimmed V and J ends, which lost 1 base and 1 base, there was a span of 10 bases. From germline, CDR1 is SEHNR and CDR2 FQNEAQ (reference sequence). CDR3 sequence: CASSLDWGGNTEAFF. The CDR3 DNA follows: TGTGCCAGCAGCTTAGATTGGGGAGGGAACACTGAAGCTTTCTTT.

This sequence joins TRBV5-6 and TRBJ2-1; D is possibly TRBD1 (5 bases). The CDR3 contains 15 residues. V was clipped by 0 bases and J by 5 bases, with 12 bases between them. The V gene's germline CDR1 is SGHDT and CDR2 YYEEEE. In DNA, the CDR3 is TGTGCCAGCAGCTTGGCAGGCCCAGGGAACAATGAGCAGTTCTTC. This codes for CASSLAGPGNNEQFF.

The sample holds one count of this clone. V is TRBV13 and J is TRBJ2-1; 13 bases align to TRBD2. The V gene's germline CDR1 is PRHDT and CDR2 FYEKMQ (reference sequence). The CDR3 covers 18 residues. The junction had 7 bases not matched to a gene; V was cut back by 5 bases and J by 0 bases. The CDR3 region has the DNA TGTGCCAGCAGCCCCCCGGGACTAGCGGGAAACTCCTACAATGAGCAGTTCTTC. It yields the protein CASSPPGLAGNSYNEQFF.

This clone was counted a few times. The DNA of the CDR3 is TGTGCCAGCAGCTTACAGGGGGGAAATGAAAAACTGTTTTTT. It translates to CASSLQGGNEKLFF. The chain links TRBV7-9 to TRBJ1-4, with 7 bases matching TRBD1. This CDR3 is built from 14 residues. Germline CDR1 is SEHNR and CDR2 is FQNEAQ (reference sequence). The junction had 2 bases not matched to a gene; V was cut back by 2 bases and J by 5 bases.

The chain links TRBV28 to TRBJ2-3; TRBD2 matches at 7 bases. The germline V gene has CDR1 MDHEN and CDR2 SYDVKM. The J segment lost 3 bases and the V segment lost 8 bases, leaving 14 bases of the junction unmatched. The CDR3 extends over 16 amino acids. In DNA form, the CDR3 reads TGTGCCAGCCACGTCAACCCGGGCGGGGGAACAGATACGCAGTATTTT. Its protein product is CASHVNPGGGTDTQYF.

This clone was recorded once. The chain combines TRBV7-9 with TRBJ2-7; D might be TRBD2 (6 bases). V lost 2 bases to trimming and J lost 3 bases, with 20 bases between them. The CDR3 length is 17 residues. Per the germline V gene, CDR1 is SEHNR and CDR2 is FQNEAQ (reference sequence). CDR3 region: CASSLRAGPALRYEQYF. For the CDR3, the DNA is TGTGCCAGCAGCTTAAGGGCGGGACCGGCCCTGCGCTACGAGCAGTACTTC. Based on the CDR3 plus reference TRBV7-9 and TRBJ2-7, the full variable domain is DTGVSQNPRHKITKRGQNVTFRCDPISEHNRLYWYRQTLGQGPEFLTYFQNEAQLEKSRLLSDRFSAERPKGSFSTLEIQRTEQGDSAMYLCASSLRAGPALRYEQYFGPGTRLTVT.

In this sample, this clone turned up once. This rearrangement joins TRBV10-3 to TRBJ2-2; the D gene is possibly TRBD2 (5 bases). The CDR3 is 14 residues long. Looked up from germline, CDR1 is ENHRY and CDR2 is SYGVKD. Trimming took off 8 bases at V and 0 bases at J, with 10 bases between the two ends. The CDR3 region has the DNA TGTGCCATCCCGGCTAGCCCGAACACCGGGGAGCTGTTTTTT. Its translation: CAIPASPNTGELFF.

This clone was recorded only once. The CDR3 protein is CASSDPTPRDRGKVGELFF. CDR3 DNA: TGCGCCAGCAGTGACCCGACACCGAGGGACAGGGGAAAGGTCGGGGAGCTGTTTTTT. The V gene is TRBV10-1, the J gene TRBJ2-2; 10 bases align to TRBD1. The CDR3 runs 19 residues. J was trimmed by 7 bases and V by 3 bases; bases with no gene match: 17. CDR1 and CDR2 from the germline V gene are WNHNN and SYGVQD (reference sequence).

CDR3 in amino acids: CASSLSISGRNTEAFF. CDR3 nucleotide sequence: TGTGCCAGCAGTTTATCGATCAGCGGGAGGAACACTGAAGCTTTCTTT. The chain joins TRBV27 to TRBJ1-1; D unclear. V dropped 0 bases and J dropped 1 base, with 12 bases sitting between them. CDR1 is MNHEY, CDR2 SMNVEV, per germline (reference sequence). The CDR3 is 16 residues long.

The CDR3 protein is CASSPRLRNEQFF. The DNA of the CDR3 is TGTGCCAGCAGTCCGCGACTACGGAATGAGCAGTTCTTC. V is TRBV27 and J is TRBJ2-1; a possible D gene is TRBD2 (5 bases). The germline V gene has CDR1 MNHEY and CDR2 SMNVEV (reference sequence). The CDR3 is 13 residues long. The ends were cut back, 5 bases at V and 7 bases at J, with 12 bases in the middle.

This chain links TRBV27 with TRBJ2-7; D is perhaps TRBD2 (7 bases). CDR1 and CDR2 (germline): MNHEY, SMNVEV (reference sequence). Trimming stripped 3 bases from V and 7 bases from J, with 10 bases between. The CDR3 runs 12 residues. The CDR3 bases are TGTGCCAGCAGTTTCGGGGGGCCTGAGCAGTACTTC. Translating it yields CASSFGGPEQYF.

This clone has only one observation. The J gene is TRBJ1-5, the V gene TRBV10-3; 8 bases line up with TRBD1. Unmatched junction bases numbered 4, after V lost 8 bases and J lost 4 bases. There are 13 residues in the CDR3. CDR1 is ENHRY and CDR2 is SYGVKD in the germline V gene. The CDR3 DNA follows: TGTGCCATCGGGACAGGAGTTAATCAGCCCCAGCATTTT. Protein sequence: CAIGTGVNQPQHF.

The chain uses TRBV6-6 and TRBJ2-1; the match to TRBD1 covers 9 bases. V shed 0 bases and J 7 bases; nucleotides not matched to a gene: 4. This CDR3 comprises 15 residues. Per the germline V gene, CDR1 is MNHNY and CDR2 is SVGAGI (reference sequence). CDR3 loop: CASSYSETGGNEQFF. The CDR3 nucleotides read TGTGCCAGCAGTTACTCGGAGACAGGGGGTAATGAGCAGTTCTTC.

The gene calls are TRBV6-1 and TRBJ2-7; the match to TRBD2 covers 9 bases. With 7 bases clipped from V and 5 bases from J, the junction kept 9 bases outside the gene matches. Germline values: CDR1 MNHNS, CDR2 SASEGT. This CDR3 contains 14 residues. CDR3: CASTSGTSNHEQYF. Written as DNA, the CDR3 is TGTGCCAGCACCTCCGGGACTAGCAACCACGAGCAGTACTTC.

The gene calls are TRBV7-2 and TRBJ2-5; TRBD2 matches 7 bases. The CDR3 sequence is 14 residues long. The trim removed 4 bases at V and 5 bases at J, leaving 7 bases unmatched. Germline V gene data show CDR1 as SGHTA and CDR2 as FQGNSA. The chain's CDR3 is CASSSGLVGETQYF. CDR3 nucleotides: TGTGCCAGCAGCTCCGGACTAGTCGGGGAGACCCAGTACTTC.

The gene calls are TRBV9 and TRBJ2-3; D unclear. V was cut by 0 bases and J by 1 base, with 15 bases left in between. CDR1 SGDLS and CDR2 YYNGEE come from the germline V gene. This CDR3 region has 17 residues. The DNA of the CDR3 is TGTGCCAGCAGCGTAGTGTGGAGCGAGCCTGGCACAGATACGCAGTATTTT. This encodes CASSVVWSEPGTDTQYF.

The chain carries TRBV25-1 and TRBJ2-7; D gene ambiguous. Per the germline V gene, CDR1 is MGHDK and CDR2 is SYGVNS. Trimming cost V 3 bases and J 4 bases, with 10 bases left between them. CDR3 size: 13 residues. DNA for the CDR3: TGTGCCAGCAGTGATAACGTAGAATACGAGCAGTACTTC. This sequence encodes CASSDNVEYEQYF.

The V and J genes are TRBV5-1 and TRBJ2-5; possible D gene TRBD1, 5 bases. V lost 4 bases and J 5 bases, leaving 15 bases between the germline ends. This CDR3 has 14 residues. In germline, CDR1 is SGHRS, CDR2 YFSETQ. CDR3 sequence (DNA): TGCGCCAGCAGCGCCACATGGGGCAGGGAGACCCAGTACTTC. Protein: CASSATWGRETQYF.

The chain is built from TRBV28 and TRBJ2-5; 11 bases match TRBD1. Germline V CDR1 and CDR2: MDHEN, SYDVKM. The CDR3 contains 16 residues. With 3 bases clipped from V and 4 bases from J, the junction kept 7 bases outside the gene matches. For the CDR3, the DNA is TGTGCCAGCAGTTTCGCCGGGACAGGGGGAGTAGAGACCCAGTACTTC. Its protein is CASSFAGTGGVETQYF.

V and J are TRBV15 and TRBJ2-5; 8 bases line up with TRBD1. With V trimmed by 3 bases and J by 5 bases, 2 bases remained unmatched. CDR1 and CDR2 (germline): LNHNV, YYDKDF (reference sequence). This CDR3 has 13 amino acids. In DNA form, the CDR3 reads TGTGCCACCAGCAGCAGACAGGGGGAGACCCAGTACTTC. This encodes CATSSRQGETQYF.

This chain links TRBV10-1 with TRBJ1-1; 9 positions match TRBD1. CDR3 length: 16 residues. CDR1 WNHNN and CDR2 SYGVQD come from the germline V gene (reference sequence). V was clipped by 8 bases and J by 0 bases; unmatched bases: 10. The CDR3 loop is CASAKGGQGLNTEAFF. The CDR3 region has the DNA TGCGCCAGCGCGAAGGGCGGACAGGGGCTGAACACTGAAGCTTTCTTT.

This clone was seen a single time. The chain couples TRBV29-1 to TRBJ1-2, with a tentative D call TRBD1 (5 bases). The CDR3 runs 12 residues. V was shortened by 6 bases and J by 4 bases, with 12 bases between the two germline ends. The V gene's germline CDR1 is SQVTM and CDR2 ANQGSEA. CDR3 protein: CSVGVQAYGYTF. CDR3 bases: TGCAGCGTAGGGGTTCAGGCCTATGGCTACACCTTC.

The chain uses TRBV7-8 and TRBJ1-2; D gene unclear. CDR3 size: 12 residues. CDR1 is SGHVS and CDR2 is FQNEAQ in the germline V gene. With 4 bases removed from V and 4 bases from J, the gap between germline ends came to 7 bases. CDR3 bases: TGTGCCAGCAGCTCACAGTCCTATGGCTACACCTTC. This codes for CASSSQSYGYTF.

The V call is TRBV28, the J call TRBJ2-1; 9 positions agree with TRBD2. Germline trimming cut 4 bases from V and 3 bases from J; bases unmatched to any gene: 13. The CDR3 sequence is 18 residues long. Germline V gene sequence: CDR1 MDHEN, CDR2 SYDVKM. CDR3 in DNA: TGTGCCAGCAGTTCCCAACCTGGACTAGCGAGTAACTACAATGAGCAGTTCTTC. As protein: CASSSQPGLASNYNEQFF.

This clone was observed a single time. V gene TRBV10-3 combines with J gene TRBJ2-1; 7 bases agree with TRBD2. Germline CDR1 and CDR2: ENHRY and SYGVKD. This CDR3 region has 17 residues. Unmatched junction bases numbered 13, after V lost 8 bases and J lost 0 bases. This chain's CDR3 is CAIGGGGGSPSYNEQFF. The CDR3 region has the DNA TGTGCCATCGGTGGGGGTGGCGGGAGTCCCTCCTACAATGAGCAGTTCTTC.

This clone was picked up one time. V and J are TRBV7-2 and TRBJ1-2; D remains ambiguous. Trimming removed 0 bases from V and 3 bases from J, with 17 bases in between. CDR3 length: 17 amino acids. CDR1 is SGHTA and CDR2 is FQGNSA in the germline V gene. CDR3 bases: TGTGCCAGCAGCTTAGCGTTGGGCAGTCTGACGGACTATGGCTACACCTTC. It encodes CASSLALGSLTDYGYTF.

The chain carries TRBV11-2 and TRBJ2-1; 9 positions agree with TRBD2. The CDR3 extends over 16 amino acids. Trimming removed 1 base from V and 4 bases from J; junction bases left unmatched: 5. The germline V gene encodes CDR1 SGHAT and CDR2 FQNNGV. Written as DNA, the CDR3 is TGTGCCAGCAGCTTAGCATGGACTAGCGAATACAATGAGCAGTTCTTC. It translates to CASSLAWTSEYNEQFF.